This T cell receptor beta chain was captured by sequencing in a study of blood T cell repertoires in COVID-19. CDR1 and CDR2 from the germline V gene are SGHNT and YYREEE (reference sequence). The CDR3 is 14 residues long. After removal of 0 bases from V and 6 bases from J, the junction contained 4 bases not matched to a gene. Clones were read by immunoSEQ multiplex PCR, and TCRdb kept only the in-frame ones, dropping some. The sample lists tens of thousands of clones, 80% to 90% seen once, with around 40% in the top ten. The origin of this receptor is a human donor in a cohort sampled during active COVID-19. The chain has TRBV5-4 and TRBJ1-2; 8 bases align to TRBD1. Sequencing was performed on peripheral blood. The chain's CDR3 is CASSLETGENGYTF. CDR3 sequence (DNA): TGTGCCAGCAGCTTGGAGACAGGGGAGAATGGCTACACCTTC.